The following is a T cell receptor beta chain sequence with its context. What it binds is unknown. The data belong to a study of siplizumab effects on memory and regulatory T cells. Unstimulated naive, memory, effector memory and TEMRA subsets underwent sequencing in a few donor pairs. The method was immunoSEQ multiplex PCR; TCRdb's version includes in-frame clones alone and lacks a portion of them. Of some 63,000 clones listed, nearly 98% are singletons. General study results and limits: Assignment to unstimulated subsets succeeded for only a minor fraction of the alloreactive clones. There was no confirmation of the suppressive function of proliferating Tregs from siplizumab cultures.

This CDR3 has 15 residues. CDR1 is SNHLY and CDR2 is FYNNEI in the germline V gene. The V end lost 3 bases, the J end lost 3 bases, and 15 bases lay between the germline ends. Sequencing was carried out using naive CD8+ T cells sorted from blood. This sequence was found in a human donor in good health. The chain links TRBV2 to TRBJ2-7; maybe TRBD2 (6 bases). CDR3 sequence (DNA): TGTGCCAGCAGTGAGAGCAACGGGGGACTCTACGAGCAGTACTTC. Residues: CASSESNGGLYEQYF.